These 19 T cell receptor beta chains share one sample of origin, sequenced in a study of shared clonotypes between healthy human individuals. Repertoires were generated with immunoSEQ multiplex PCR, while TCRdb's copy carries only in-frame clones and drops some. The sample shows 1.6 million or so clones, 98% of them seen only once. The material sequenced was naive CD4+ T cells sorted from blood. Subset of the sample: CD45RA+ positively selected. These receptors all come from a man aged 30 to 45 in good health.

The V gene is TRBV19, the J gene TRBJ2-2; 7 nucleotides align to TRBD1. CDR3 length: 14 amino acids. J lost 8 bases, V lost 5 bases, and 8 bases had no gene match. Per germline, CDR1 LNHDA and CDR2 SQIVND (reference sequence). The CDR3 loop is CASSVGQNSGELFF. In DNA form, the CDR3 reads TGTGCCAGTAGTGTGGGACAGAATTCTGGGGAGCTGTTTTTT.

The chain carries TRBV5-4 and TRBJ2-7; the D gene could be TRBD1 or TRBD2 (5 bases each). The CDR3 spans 13 residues. CDR1 SGHNT and CDR2 YYREEE come from the germline V gene (reference sequence). With 4 bases removed from V and 5 bases from J, the gap between germline ends came to 13 bases. CDR3 sequence: CASSLGPLNEQYF. The CDR3 DNA reads TGTGCCAGCAGCCTGGGACCACTGAACGAGCAGTACTTC.

This clone was detected once. The same CDR3 is also encoded by other DNA sequences in this sample. The V and J genes are TRBV6-1 and TRBJ2-7; 12 nucleotides line up with TRBD1. With 6 bases clipped from V and 4 bases from J, the junction kept 4 bases outside the gene matches. The CDR3 consists of 14 residues. The germline V gene encodes CDR1 MNHNS and CDR2 SASEGT. This CDR3 is CASSPGQGAYEQYF. The CDR3 region has the DNA TGTGCCAGCAGCCCGGGACAGGGGGCTTACGAGCAGTACTTC.

CDR3 sequence: CATTGRPYEQYF. The CDR3 DNA sequence: TGTGCCACCACGGGGCGACCCTACGAGCAGTACTTC. This chain uses TRBV6-5 with TRBJ2-7; D possibly matches TRBD1 or TRBD2 (5 bases each). The V end lost 10 bases, the J end lost 2 bases, and 12 bases lay between the germline ends. The CDR3 length is 12 residues. Germline lookup yields CDR1 MNHEY and CDR2 SVGAGI.

About this clone itself: Other DNA sequences in the same sample also yield this CDR3. The CDR3 bases are TGCAGCGTAACGGGCTTGGAGACCCAGTACTTC. Amino acid sequence: CSVTGLETQYF. J is TRBJ2-5 and V is TRBV29-1; D gene ambiguous. Germline lookup yields CDR1 SQVTM and CDR2 ANQGSEA. The CDR3 runs 11 residues. V gave up 6 bases and J gave up 5 bases, with 10 bases separating them.

The chain has TRBV27 and TRBJ2-2; 7 bases are a match to TRBD1. Germline CDR1 and CDR2: MNHEY and SMNVEV (reference sequence). This CDR3 is 15 amino acids long. Trimming at V came to 3 bases and at J to 1 base, leaving 2 bases not matched to a gene. The CDR3 coding sequence is TGTGCCAGCAGTTTGCGGACAGGGAACACCGGGGAGCTGTTTTTT. Protein product: CASSLRTGNTGELFF.

The J gene is TRBJ2-3, the V gene TRBV10-3; D gene unclear. V was shortened by 0 bases and J by 0 bases, with 4 bases between the two germline ends. The CDR3 runs to 14 residues. The germline V gene encodes CDR1 ENHRY and CDR2 SYGVKD. CDR3 sequence: CAISESSSTDTQYF. The CDR3 DNA reads TGTGCCATCAGTGAGTCCTCCAGCACAGATACGCAGTATTTT.

The chain employs TRBV2 and TRBJ2-7; D uncertain. Germline-derived CDR1 and CDR2 are SNHLY and FYNNEI. The germline V and J ends were trimmed by 11 bases and 5 bases, with 10 bases remaining between them. The CDR3 contains 10 residues. The CDR3 nucleotides are TGTGCCGGTGGGGATAACGAGCAGTACTTC. This codes for CAGGDNEQYF.

The gene calls are TRBV10-1 and TRBJ2-1; D unresolved. V lost 1 base, J lost 8 bases, and 3 bases lay in between. The CDR3 consists of 11 residues. Germline V lookup: CDR1 WNHNN, CDR2 SYGVQD (reference sequence). CDR3 region: CASSEWDEQFF. Written as DNA, the CDR3 is TGCGCCAGCAGTGAGTGGGATGAGCAGTTCTTC.

Here the CDR3 DNA reads TGTGCCAGCAGATTAGCGGGAGTGGGCGAGACCCAGTACTTC. It codes for CASRLAGVGETQYF. The V call is TRBV27, the J call TRBJ2-5; 9 positions match TRBD2. The V gene's germline CDR1 is MNHEY and CDR2 SMNVEV (reference sequence). CDR3 length equals 14 residues. The J segment lost 5 bases and the V segment lost 6 bases, leaving 7 bases of the junction unmatched.

The J gene is TRBJ2-5, the V gene TRBV18, with TRBD2 matching over 8 bases. The germline V gene has CDR1 KGHSH and CDR2 LQKENI. V shed 1 base, J shed 1 base, and the junction held 8 bases outside the gene matches. The CDR3 is made up of 17 amino acids. In DNA, the CDR3 is TGTGCCAGCTCACCACGCGCAACTAGCGGCGCCCAAGAGACCCAGTACTTC. Translated, it gives CASSPRATSGAQETQYF.

J is TRBJ2-1 and V is TRBV5-4; 8 nucleotides agree with TRBD1. Unmatched junction bases numbered 3, after V lost 0 bases and J lost 4 bases. This CDR3 is 15 amino acids long. Germline V gene data show CDR1 as SGHNT and CDR2 as YYREEE (reference sequence). The CDR3, as DNA: TGTGCCAGCAGCTTGGGGACAGGGAGGTACAATGAGCAGTTCTTC. Translating it yields CASSLGTGRYNEQFF.

The chain couples TRBV6-5 to TRBJ1-5; D might be TRBD1 (5 bases). Trimming removed 2 bases from V and 8 bases from J, with 13 bases in between. The CDR3 spans 14 residues. Germline CDR1 and CDR2: MNHEY and SVGAGI. CDR3: CASSYGQAREPQHF. The CDR3 DNA reads TGTGCCAGCAGTTACGGCCAGGCCAGGGAGCCCCAGCATTTT.

This chain joins TRBV5-1 and TRBJ2-1; D is uncertain. This CDR3 comprises 15 residues. Germline V gene sequence: CDR1 SGHRS, CDR2 YFSETQ. The V gene lost 4 bases and the J gene lost 5 bases, with 16 bases spanning the gap. CDR3 protein: CASSPNQDLDNEQFF. Here the CDR3 DNA reads TGCGCCAGCAGCCCCAATCAAGACCTAGACAATGAGCAGTTCTTC.

The rearrangement uses TRBV28 and TRBJ2-3; D might be TRBD2 (6 bases). The CDR3 spans 15 residues. Trimming removed 7 bases from V and 2 bases from J, with 16 bases in between. CDR1 and CDR2 from the germline V gene are MDHEN and SYDVKM. The CDR3 DNA sequence: TGTGCCAGCACTCATGTGCGGGGCTTCACAGATACGCAGTATTTT. It yields the protein CASTHVRGFTDTQYF.

The V gene is TRBV5-4, the J gene TRBJ2-1; D may match TRBD1 or TRBD2 (6 bases each). CDR1 and CDR2 (germline): SGHNT, YYREEE (reference sequence). The CDR3 consists of 15 residues. V shed 1 base and J shed 0 bases, with 8 bases lying between them. CDR3 amino acids: CASSLKGGSYNEQFF. CDR3 sequence (DNA): TGTGCCAGCAGCTTGAAGGGGGGCTCCTACAATGAGCAGTTCTTC. Filled out from reference TRBV5-4 and TRBJ2-1, the complete variable domain reads ETGVTQSPTHLIKTRGQQVTLRCSSQSGHNTVSWYQQALGQGPQFIFQYYREEENGRGNFPPRFSGLQFPNYSSELNVNALELDDSALYLCASSLKGGSYNEQFFGPGTRLTVL.

The chain is built from TRBV7-8 and TRBJ2-7, with 10 bases identical to TRBD2. V was clipped by 0 bases and J by 0 bases; unmatched bases: 14. The germline CDR1 and CDR2 sequences are SGHVS and FQNEAQ. This CDR3 comprises 20 residues. This CDR3 reads CASSLATPRPRTSGSYEQYF. For the CDR3, the DNA is TGTGCCAGCAGCTTAGCGACTCCGCGACCAAGGACTAGCGGCTCCTACGAGCAGTACTTC.

This chain uses TRBV5-4 with TRBJ2-4; TRBD2 matches 10 bases. CDR1 SGHNT and CDR2 YYREEE come from the germline V gene (reference sequence). The CDR3 sequence is 17 residues long. Germline trimming cut 2 bases from V and 0 bases from J; bases unmatched to any gene: 5. CDR3 region: CASSFGLAELAKNIQYF. The CDR3 coding sequence is TGTGCCAGCAGCTTTGGACTAGCGGAGCTAGCCAAAAACATTCAGTACTTC.

The chain links TRBV18 to TRBJ2-3; 8 bases agree with TRBD2. J lost 2 bases, V lost 6 bases, and 7 bases had no gene match. Germline V gene sequence: CDR1 KGHSH, CDR2 LQKENI. The CDR3 has 15 amino acids. The CDR3 sequence: CASSTPSGPTDTQYF. Written as DNA, the CDR3 is TGTGCCAGCTCTACGCCTAGCGGGCCCACAGATACGCAGTATTTT.